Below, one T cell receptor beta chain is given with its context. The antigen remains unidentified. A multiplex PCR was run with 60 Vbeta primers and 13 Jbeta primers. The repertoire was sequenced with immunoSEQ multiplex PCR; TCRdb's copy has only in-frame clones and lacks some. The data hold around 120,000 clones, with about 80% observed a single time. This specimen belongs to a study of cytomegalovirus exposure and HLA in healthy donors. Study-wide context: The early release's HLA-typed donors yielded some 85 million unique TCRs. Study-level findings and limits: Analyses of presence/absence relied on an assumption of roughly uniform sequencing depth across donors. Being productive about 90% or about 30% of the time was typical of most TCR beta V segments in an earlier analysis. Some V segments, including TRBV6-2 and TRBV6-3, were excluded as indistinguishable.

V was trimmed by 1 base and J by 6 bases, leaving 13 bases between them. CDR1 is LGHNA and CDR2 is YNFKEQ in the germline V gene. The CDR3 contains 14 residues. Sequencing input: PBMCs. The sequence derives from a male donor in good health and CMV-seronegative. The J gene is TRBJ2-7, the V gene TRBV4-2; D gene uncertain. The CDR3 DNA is TGTGCCAGCAGCCAAGGAGGTGTAGGTGGCGAGCAGTACTTC. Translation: CASSQGGVGGEQYF.